This entry describes one T cell receptor (beta chain). Its binding antigen is unknown. No qualities accompany the bases; no much larger clone lies one base away. As encoded in the germline V gene (reference sequence), CDR1 is SGHKS while CDR2 is YYEKEE. CDR3 length: 16 amino acids, cysteine to phenylalanine. Only the CDR3 DNA is retained, 48 bases long and in frame from the first base. V is pared back by 4 bases and J by 1 base, with 16 bases lying between the germline termini. These data originate in a study of blood T cell repertoires in COVID-19 (dated by TCRdb to about 2020). Study-level background: Samples from collaborators originated in the United States, Italy and Spain and spanned both the acute and convalescent phases of COVID-19. Deeply sampled blood TCRbeta repertoires from subjects exposed to, actively infected with, or recovered from COVID-19 were included in the dataset. The samples were drawn from two sources: the first 160 participants of the ongoing ImmuneRACE study, and 1,200 or so subjects contributed by 6 global collaborators. The repertoires were made available in a free public database intended to serve as a resource for research on the immune response to SARS-CoV-2. Where available, HLA class I and class II types were obtained from metadata supplied by the sample provider rather than from assay-based typing. The prospective study material was composed of cDNA or gDNA derived from T cells, B-cell-depleted T cells, or PBMCs. Sample metadata almost always included a de-identified subject ID, COVID-19 status, age in years and sex.

Broad study findings and their caveats: The amount of clinical and demographic metadata varied by source and participant and was provided uncurated.

TCRbeta CDR3 regions were amplified from genomic DNA using the immunoSEQ Assay, a bias-controlled multiplex PCR. The original pipeline was this. Within the assay, amplification of reference gene primers was used to estimate how many nucleated cells each sample contained. Sequence reads were collapsed and filtered to measure the absolute abundance of every unique TCRbeta CDR3 rearrangement. For each sample, productive Simpson clonality was calculated as the square root of Simpson's diversity index over productive rearrangements. TCRdb obtained this table from immuneACCESS and retained in-frame rearrangements with V and J assigned. These tables miss some clones; where compared with another copy, unresolved V genes account for less than half of the shortfall, and the remainder is unexplained. The V and J calls and clone size are taken from that table; D and trimming were inferred from the DNA. For this sample the table gives about 100,000 clones, of which 70% to 90% were detected only once. The ten largest clonotypes hold roughly 13% of the sample.

The collaborating institutions used their own protocols to collect whole blood in K2EDTA tubes. For TCRbeta analysis, collaborator samples were shipped as frozen whole blood, as isolated PBMCs, or as DNA extracted from either sample type. Sequenced sample: peripheral blood. The receptor was derived from an older woman in a cohort sampled during active or convalescent COVID-19. Recombination connected TRBV5-5 to TRBJ2-3; the D gene is perhaps TRBD1, on 6 matching bases. The CDR3 region has the sequence CASSHPFAGGTDTQYF. The DNA reads as follows: TGTGCCAGCAGCCATCCCTTCGCAGGGGGCACAGATACGCAGTATTTT.